This section outlines one TCR beta chain sequence together with its context. As yet, its antigen is unknown. PCR used 60 Vbeta primers and 13 Jbeta primers. The assay was immunoSEQ multiplex PCR, and TCRdb's table has in-frame clones only and misses some. This sample has about 59,000 clones, with around 83% found just once. This sample was taken from a study of cytomegalovirus exposure and HLA in healthy donors. On the study more broadly: About 85 million unique TCRs from HLA-typed donors were held in an early release of data.

Study-wide results and limits: With later analysis, a missense DCLRE1C variant became linked to TCR beta V- and J-gene trimming. With DRB1 most and HLA-C fewest, TCR association rates differed between HLA loci in a later analysis. There were reportedly fewer N-insertions in an Asian-associated ancestry cluster than the roughly 700-donor mean, in a later analysis.

The CDR3 runs 14 residues. V lost 7 bases and J lost 1; bases outside the gene matches: 5. Germline assignment: CDR1 LNHDA and CDR2 SQIVND (reference sequence). This rearrangement joins TRBV19 to TRBJ2-5; the match to TRBD2 covers 8 bases. Sequenced: PBMCs. This clonotype originated in a human donor in good health. The CDR3 nucleotides read TGTGCCAGTACAAAAACTAGCGGCCAAGAGACCCAGTACTTC. Translation: CASTKTSGQETQYF.